The next 9 T cell receptor beta chains were all read from a single sample in a study of shared clonotypes between healthy human individuals. Profiling relied on immunoSEQ multiplex PCR, and the TCRdb table lists in-frame clones only, not all of them. The sample shows about 1.5 million clones, roughly 96% of them seen only once. Material for sequencing was naive CD4+ T cells sorted from blood. Noted subset: CD45RA+ positively selected. All receptors come from a man aged 25 to 40 in good health.

The chain is built from TRBV11-3 and TRBJ2-3; the D gene is possibly TRBD1 (5 bases). With 4 bases removed from V and 6 bases from J, the gap between germline ends came to 11 bases. The CDR3 runs 13 residues. Germline assignment: CDR1 SGHNT and CDR2 YENEEA. Here the CDR3 DNA reads TGTGCCAGCAGCTGGGGCGCCGCTGATACGCAGTATTTT. It specifies CASSWGAADTQYF. The variable domain in full, with the rest retrieved from reference TRBV11-3 and TRBJ2-3, is EAGVVQSPRYKIIEKKQPVAFWCNPISGHNTLYWYLQNLGQGPELLIRYENEEAVDDSQLPKDRFSAERLKGVDSTLKIQPAELGDSAVYLCASSWGAADTQYFGPGTRLTVL.

The J gene is TRBJ2-7, the V gene TRBV6-5; no definite D call. The length of the CDR3 is 14 residues. Germline V gives CDR1 MNHEY, CDR2 SVGAGI. Trimming cost V 4 bases and J 2 bases, with 12 bases left between them. CDR3 nucleotides: TGTGCCAGCAGTTCCCTTTTTAGCACCTACGAGCAGTACTTC. It codes for CASSSLFSTYEQYF.

Concerning this clone itself: The identical CDR3 is also encoded by other nucleotide sequences in the sample. V is TRBV6-5 and J is TRBJ2-7, with D uncertain. The germline V and J ends were trimmed by 0 bases and 0 bases, with 6 bases remaining between them. The CDR3 length is 14 residues. Germline V lookup: CDR1 MNHEY, CDR2 SVGAGI. CDR3: CASSYSGGSYEQYF. CDR3 DNA sequence: TGTGCCAGCAGTTACTCGGGCGGCTCCTACGAGCAGTACTTC.

Of note for this clone: At one boundary the junction diverges from the germline segment, which might be a read error. The chain carries TRBV28 and TRBJ2-7; 7 bases align to TRBD1. Germline values: CDR1 MDHEN, CDR2 SYDVKM. There are 13 residues in the CDR3. The DNA for the CDR3 is TGTGCCAGCAGCCGACACCCCCCGGGACAGCAGGTCTTC. This translates into CASSRHPPGQQVF.

This clone came up once. The gene calls are TRBV5-4 and TRBJ1-3; D gene uncertain. Germline assignment: CDR1 SGHNT and CDR2 YYREEE (reference sequence). With 1 base removed from V and 0 bases from J, the gap between germline ends came to 14 bases. The CDR3 sequence is 17 residues long. The CDR3 coding sequence is TGTGCCAGCAGCTTGCCAGGCAATGGGGTCTCTGGAAACACCATATATTTT. It codes for CASSLPGNGVSGNTIYF.

The rearrangement uses TRBV5-1 and TRBJ2-1, with 16 nucleotides matching TRBD2. There are 19 residues in the CDR3. Germline V lookup: CDR1 SGHRS, CDR2 YFSETQ. With V trimmed by 5 bases and J by 9 bases, 17 bases remained unmatched. The CDR3 region has the DNA TGCGCCAGCAGTACAGTCCCGGGACTAGCGGGAGGGGCTAGGGGTGAGCAGTTCTTC. Protein sequence: CASSTVPGLAGGARGEQFF.

The rearrangement joins TRBV28 to TRBJ2-1; no reliable D call. The CDR3 is 15 amino acids. CDR1 is MDHEN and CDR2 is SYDVKM in the germline V gene. The ends were cut back, 5 bases at V and 1 base at J, with 12 bases in the middle. CDR3 amino acids: CASSSTSRSYNEQFF. The DNA for the CDR3 is TGTGCCAGCAGTAGCACATCTCGTTCCTACAATGAGCAGTTCTTC.

This chain joins TRBV5-1 and TRBJ2-1, with 9 bases identical to TRBD2. The CDR3 is 16 amino acids. The ends lost 1 base at V and 0 bases at J; junction bases unmatched: 2. CDR1 SGHRS and CDR2 YFSETQ come from the germline V gene. The CDR3 reads CASSLFSGSSYNEQFF. CDR3 nucleotides: TGCGCCAGCAGCTTGTTTAGCGGGAGCTCCTACAATGAGCAGTTCTTC.

The rearrangement joins TRBV29-1 to TRBJ1-2; D possibly corresponds to TRBD1 (5 bases). This CDR3 has 12 amino acids. V shed 7 bases and J shed 8 bases, with 17 bases lying between them. Germline V gene lookup returns CDR1 SQVTM and CDR2 ANQGSEA. CDR3 protein: CSGRGLAGGYTF. The CDR3 DNA follows: TGCAGCGGACGGGGCCTGGCGGGCGGCTACACCTTC.